Below are 11 T cell receptor beta chains sequenced from a single sample in a study of shared clonotypes between healthy human individuals. Here immunoSEQ multiplex PCR was the method, and the copy in TCRdb shows in-frame clones only, minus some. The sample has 650,000 to 700,000 clones; less than 95% are singletons. Sequenced input: memory CD8+ T cells from PBMCs. Subset meaning: CD45RO+ cells pooled with CCR7-negative TemRA cells. All receptors derive from a man younger than 35 in good health. Some clones in this sample may be carry-over from other donors' samples.

The V call is TRBV28, the J call TRBJ2-2; D is possibly TRBD1 (5 bases). The CDR3 runs 16 residues. Trimming took off 1 base at V and 0 bases at J, with 9 bases between the two ends. Germline V gene data show CDR1 as MDHEN and CDR2 as SYDVKM. The CDR3 DNA sequence: TGTGCCAGCAGTTTATTCCAGGGAACGAACACCGGGGAGCTGTTTTTT. It encodes CASSLFQGTNTGELFF.

The chain employs TRBV28 and TRBJ1-5; D unclear. CDR3 length: 14 residues. CDR1 and CDR2 from the germline V gene are MDHEN and SYDVKM. Trimming removed 6 bases at V and 0 bases at J, with 9 bases between. CDR3 DNA sequence: TGTGCCAGCAGCCAGACCTATAGCAATCAGCCCCAGCATTTT. This gives the protein CASSQTYSNQPQHF.

CDR3: CASSLPLMGAHTEAFF. The CDR3 DNA reads as TGTGCCAGCAGTCTCCCCTTGATGGGGGCTCACACTGAAGCTTTCTTT. This chain uses TRBV28 with TRBJ1-1, with a weak D call TRBD1 (6 bases). The CDR3 extends over 16 amino acids. Looked up from germline, CDR1 is MDHEN and CDR2 is SYDVKM. The V and J ends lost 5 bases and 3 bases respectively, with 19 bases between them.

This rearrangement joins TRBV4-1 to TRBJ2-1; possibly TRBD2 for D (6 bases). Germline CDR1 reads MGHRA; CDR2 reads YSYEKL. CDR3 length: 15 amino acids. The ends were cut back, 2 bases at V and 8 bases at J, with 16 bases in the middle. DNA for the CDR3: TGCGCCAGCAGCCAAAAGGGACTTCCACACGATGAGCAGTTCTTC. This encodes CASSQKGLPHDEQFF.

The rearrangement links TRBV7-9 to TRBJ1-2, with 10 bases fitting TRBD1. CDR3 length: 19 amino acids. The V gene end was trimmed by 5 bases and the J gene end by 2 bases; junction bases not matched to a gene: 17. Looked up from germline, CDR1 is SEHNR and CDR2 is FQNEAQ (reference sequence). CDR3 loop: CASSPNPGVRQGANYGYTF. In DNA form, the CDR3 reads TGTGCCAGCAGCCCCAATCCTGGAGTACGACAGGGGGCCAACTATGGCTACACCTTC.

V and J are TRBV7-8 and TRBJ1-2, with 7 bases that match TRBD1. V lost 5 bases to trimming and J lost 4 bases; unmatched junction nucleotides: 10. The CDR3 sequence is 15 residues long. The germline V gene has CDR1 SGHVS and CDR2 FQNEAQ. The CDR3 sequence is CASSPGDRDLYGYTF. CDR3 coding DNA: TGTGCCAGCAGCCCCGGTGACAGGGACCTCTATGGCTACACCTTC.

V usage is TRBV2 and J usage is TRBJ2-7, with D perhaps TRBD1 or TRBD2 (5 bases each). CDR1 and CDR2 from the germline V gene are SNHLY and FYNNEI. V was trimmed by 7 bases and J by 6 bases, leaving 19 bases between them. This CDR3 is built from 14 residues. CDR3: CASNGAFMSGEQYF. CDR3 coding DNA: TGTGCCAGCAACGGGGCCTTTATGTCAGGCGAGCAGTACTTC.

The chain links TRBV19 to TRBJ2-7; perhaps TRBD2 as D (6 bases). Per germline, CDR1 LNHDA and CDR2 SQIVND (reference sequence). Trimming pared 3 bases from V and 3 bases from J, leaving 12 bases between. This CDR3 is 14 amino acids long. CDR3 in DNA: TGTGCCAGTAGTATGGACCAGCGGGTCTACGAGCAGTACTTC. This gives the protein CASSMDQRVYEQYF.

V gene TRBV19 combines with J gene TRBJ2-7, with D possibly being TRBD1 or TRBD2 (6 bases each). Trimming took off 8 bases at V and 3 bases at J, with 20 bases between the two ends. In germline, CDR1 is LNHDA, CDR2 SQIVND (reference sequence). This CDR3 region has 15 residues. DNA of the CDR3: TGTGCCAGTGCCCCCGGGGGCGGCCCGTACTACGAGCAGTACTTC. Residues: CASAPGGGPYYEQYF.

This clone came up once. The V call is TRBV5-4, the J call TRBJ1-1, with 7 bases lining up with TRBD1. This CDR3 contains 15 residues. Germline lookup yields CDR1 SGHNT and CDR2 YYREEE (reference sequence). The V and J ends lost 3 bases and 4 bases, in that order; junction bases with no gene match: 9. Written as DNA, the CDR3 is TGTGCCAGCAGCTGGGCCGACAGGGACCTCACTGAAGCTTTCTTT. Its protein is CASSWADRDLTEAFF.

As to this clone: A read error may account for a junction end that differs from germline. The CDR3: CASRRLGGPFAF. The CDR3 DNA reads TGTGCCAGCAGACGCCTGGGGGGCCCATTCGCCTTC. The chain couples TRBV2 to TRBJ2-7; D tentatively reads TRBD1 or TRBD2 (6 bases each). The germline CDR1 and CDR2 sequences are SNHLY and FYNNEI. This CDR3 contains 12 residues. The variable domain in full, completed from reference TRBV2 and TRBJ2-7, reads EPEVTQTPSHQVTQMGQEVILRCVPISNHLYFYWYRQILGQKVEFLVSFYNNEISEKSEIFDDQFSVERPDGSNFTLKIRSTKLEDSAMYFCASRRLGGPFAFGPGTRLTVT.